This entry concerns a single T cell receptor (beta chain). The antigen is unknown. The germline V gene encodes CDR1 LNHDA and CDR2 SQIVND (reference sequence). The CDR3 loop spans 17 amino acids. The V segment lost 1 base and the J segment 6 bases; nucleotides outside the gene matches: 11. These data come from a study of cytomegalovirus exposure and HLA in healthy donors. Study information: Prior work identified around 110 million unique TCR beta sequences in 190 million or so T cells. The study's early data release held about 80 million unique TCRs from HLA-typed donors.

Vbeta (60) and Jbeta (13) primers were used in the PCR. Profiling relied on immunoSEQ multiplex PCR, and the TCRdb table lists in-frame clones only, not all of them. The sample shows around 90,000 clones, around four fifths of them seen only once. Notes on the study in general: Most TCR sequences proved rare, with some public TCRs found in many donors.

The chain couples TRBV19 to TRBJ2-1, with 8 bases that match TRBD2. The source material was PBMCs. The TCR originated in a man under 40 in good health and CMV-seronegative. The CDR3 DNA reads TGTGCCAGTAGTATAGGGGGCGGCGGGGGGATTGGCAATGAGCAGTTCTTC. As protein: CASSIGGGGGIGNEQFF. Full variable domain (outside the CDR3, taken from reference TRBV19 and TRBJ2-1): DGGITQSPKYLFRKEGQNVTLSCEQNLNHDAMYWYRQDPGQGLRLIYYSQIVNDFQKGDIAEGYSVSREKKESFPLTVTSAQKNPTAFYLCASSIGGGGGIGNEQFFGPGTRLTVL.